A selection of T cell receptor beta chains follows, all from one sample in a study of T cell responses to AZD1222 COVID-19 vaccine. This table comes from immunoSEQ multiplex PCR, and its TCRdb copy is limited to in-frame clones, with some not included. This sample carries about 120,000 clones, roughly 90% of them seen once, and the ten largest clones take approximately 4.5%. The sample was peripheral blood, taken on day 0 of AZD1222 vaccination. These receptors were obtained from an adult in good health. CDR3s include the opening cysteine and the closing phenylalanine or tryptophan. D genes are given only for firm matches. Clone size appears in some rows only: once, few, many, or a class for an expanded clone.

clone_size | j_call | v_call | d_call | cdr3_nt | cdr3_aa
. | TRBJ2-5 | TRBV12-5 | TRBD2 | TGTGCTAGTGGTTTGGCGCGGACTAGCGGGAGGCAGTGGGAGACCCAGTACTTC | CASGLARTSGRQWETQYF
. | TRBJ1-2 | TRBV23-1 | . | TGCGCCACCCCTAAAACAGGTTCCCACTATGGCTACACCTTC | CATPKTGSHYGYTF
. | TRBJ2-5 | TRBV12-3/TRBV12-4 | . | TGTGCCAGCAGAACACTAGGGCAAGAGACCCAGTACTTC | CASRTLGQETQYF
. | TRBJ2-3 | TRBV5-4 | TRBD2 | TGTGCCAGCATCGCTAGCGGCAGCACAGATACGCAGTATTTT | CASIASGSTDTQYF
. | TRBJ1-1 | TRBV5-4 | TRBD1 | TGTGCCAGCAGCTTGGGGGGACAGGGGGACACTGAAGCTTTCTTT | CASSLGGQGDTEAFF
. | TRBJ1-1 | TRBV19 | . | TGTGCCAGTAGTATTAAGCCTAACACTGAAGCTTTCTTT | CASSIKPNTEAFF
. | TRBJ1-1 | TRBV5-1 | . | TGCGCCAGCAGCTTCGGACCTTTGAACACTGAAGCTTTCTTT | CASSFGPLNTEAFF
few | TRBJ2-5 | TRBV3-1/TRBV3-2 | . | TGTGCCAGCAGCCAACCTATCCCGGAAGGTGGGACCCAGTACTTC | CASSQPIPEGGTQYF
once | TRBJ1-3 | TRBV19 | TRBD1 | TGTGCCAGTAGTGCCGAAACAGGGGGCCCACGGTCCTCTGGAAACACCATATATTTT | CASSAETGGPRSSGNTIYF
. | TRBJ2-7 | TRBV6-5 | TRBD1 | TGTGCCAGCAGTTACGCAGGGGGTGCCTCGGAGCAGTACTTC | CASSYAGGASEQYF
. | TRBJ1-2 | TRBV27 | . | TGTGCCACCAGGGCCCCGGTGGCAAACTATGGCTACACCTTC | CATRAPVANYGYTF
. | TRBJ1-5 | TRBV7-2 | . | TGTGCCAGCAGCTTAGTTAGGGACCGAGCCGGCAATCAGCCCCAGCATTTT | CASSLVRDRAGNQPQHF
. | TRBJ1-1 | TRBV3-1/TRBV3-2 | . | TGTGCCAGCAGCCCGCCCGGGATCACTGAAGCTTTCTTT | CASSPPGITEAFF
. | TRBJ1-2 | TRBV19 | TRBD1 | TGTGCCAGTAGTATAGCGCCAGGGGGAAGAGGCTACACCTTC | CASSIAPGGRGYTF
. | TRBJ2-1 | TRBV27 | . | TGTGCCAGCAGTCGCAGAAATGAGCAGTTCTTC | CASSRRNEQFF
. | TRBJ1-1 | TRBV28 | . | TGTGCCAGCAGTTTCGGGGCTTTGAACACTGAAGCTTTCTTT | CASSFGALNTEAFF
. | TRBJ2-3 | TRBV3-1/TRBV3-2 | TRBD2 | TGTGCCAGCGGCATAGCGGGGGGGTGGAGCACAGATACGCAGTATTTT | CASGIAGGWSTDTQYF
. | TRBJ2-7 | TRBV6-2/TRBV6-3 | . | TGTGCCAGCAGTTTGGCGGGCTACGAGCAGTACTTC | CASSLAGYEQYF
. | TRBJ2-3 | TRBV5-4 | . | TGTGCCAGCAGCTTGGTCGGGGTGGGCACAGATACGCAGTATTTT | CASSLVGVGTDTQYF
. | TRBJ1-2 | TRBV5-1 | . | TGCGCCAGCAGCTTGGCCGACTATGGCTACACCTTC | CASSLADYGYTF
. | TRBJ2-7 | TRBV5-6 | TRBD1 | TGTGCCAGCACCTTGACAGGGTACCACGAGCAGTACTTC | CASTLTGYHEQYF
. | TRBJ1-1 | TRBV6-5 | . | TGTGCCAGCAGCAGAGGTGAATACACTGAAGCTTTCTTT | CASSRGEYTEAFF
. | TRBJ2-4 | TRBV18 | . | TGTGCCAGCTCAACTCGACAGGACGTGTCCAAAAACATTCAGTACTTC | CASSTRQDVSKNIQYF
. | TRBJ2-1 | TRBV2 | . | TGTGCCAGCAGTGGCAGGCCTTACAATGAGCAGTTCTTC | CASSGRPYNEQFF
. | TRBJ2-7 | TRBV6-1 | . | TGTGCCAGCAGTGAAAGGGCCGAGCGGTACTTC | CASSERAERYF
. | TRBJ1-2 | TRBV28 | TRBD1 | TGTGCCAGCAGGGCATCCGGGACAGGGTACGGCTACACCTTC | CASRASGTGYGYTF
. | TRBJ2-5 | TRBV19 | TRBD2 | TGTGCCAGTAGCCACAGACCCCAGACTAGCGGGGGCGAGGAGACCCAGTACTTC | CASSHRPQTSGGEETQYF
. | TRBJ1-6 | TRBV7-9 | . | TGTGCCAGCAGCAACACGGGGAGCTATTCACCCCTCCACTTT | CASSNTGSYSPLHF
. | TRBJ1-6 | TRBV19 | . | TGTGCCAGTCGAGGGAGGCAGGAAAATTCACCCCTCCACTTT | CASRGRQENSPLHF
once | TRBJ1-5 | TRBV5-5 | . | TGTGCCAGCAGCTTTTTGGTTAGCAATCAGCCCCAGCATTTT | CASSFLVSNQPQHF
. | TRBJ1-5 | TRBV9 | . | TGTGCCAGCTCCCCTGGACAGCTTAGCAATCAGCCCCAGCATTTT | CASSPGQLSNQPQHF
. | TRBJ2-7 | TRBV5-1 | TRBD1 | TGCGCCAGCAGCTCCCCGGGACAGGGGATCTCCTACGAGCAGTACTTC | CASSSPGQGISYEQYF
. | TRBJ1-1 | TRBV29-1 | . | TGCAGCGTTGAAGGTCGGGCGCACCCTGAAGCTTTCTTT | CSVEGRAHPEAFF
once | TRBJ2-2 | TRBV6-1 | . | TGTGCCAGCAGTGCATTTGGGCCGGGTGCCGGGGAGCTGTTTTTT | CASSAFGPGAGELFF
. | TRBJ2-5 | TRBV4-2 | TRBD2 | TGTGCCAGCAGCCTGACTAGCGCCCAAGAGACCCAGTACTTC | CASSLTSAQETQYF
. | TRBJ1-2 | TRBV6-5 | . | TGTGCCAGCAGCATCGGGACTTCTAACTATGGCTACACCTTC | CASSIGTSNYGYTF